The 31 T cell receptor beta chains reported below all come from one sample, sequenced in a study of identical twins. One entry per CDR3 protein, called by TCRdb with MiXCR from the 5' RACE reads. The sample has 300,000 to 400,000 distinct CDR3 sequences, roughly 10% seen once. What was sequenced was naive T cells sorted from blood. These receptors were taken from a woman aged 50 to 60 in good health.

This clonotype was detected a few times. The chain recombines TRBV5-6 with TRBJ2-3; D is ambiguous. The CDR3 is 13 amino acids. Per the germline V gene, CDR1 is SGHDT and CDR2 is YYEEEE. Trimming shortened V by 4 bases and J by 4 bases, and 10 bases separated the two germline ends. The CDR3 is CASSQVGSDTQYF. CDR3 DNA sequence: TGTGCCAGCAGCCAGGTTGGGTCAGATACGCAGTATTTT.

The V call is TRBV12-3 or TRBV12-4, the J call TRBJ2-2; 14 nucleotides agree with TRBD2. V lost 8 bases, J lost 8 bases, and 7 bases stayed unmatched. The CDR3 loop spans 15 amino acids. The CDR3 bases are TGTGCCAGCCCGGGACTAGCGGGAGTTGGGGGGGAGCTGTTTTTT. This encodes CASPGLAGVGGELFF.

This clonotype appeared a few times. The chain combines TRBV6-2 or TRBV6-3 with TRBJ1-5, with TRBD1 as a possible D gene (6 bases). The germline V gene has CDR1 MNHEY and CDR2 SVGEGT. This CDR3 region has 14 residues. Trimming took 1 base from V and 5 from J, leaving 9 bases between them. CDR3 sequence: CASSYLGGHQPQHF. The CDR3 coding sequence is TGTGCCAGCAGTTACTTGGGGGGGCATCAGCCCCAGCATTTT.

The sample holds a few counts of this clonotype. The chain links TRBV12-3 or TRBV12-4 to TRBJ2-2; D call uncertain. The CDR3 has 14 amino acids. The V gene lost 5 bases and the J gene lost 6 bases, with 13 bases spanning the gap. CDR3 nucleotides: TGTGCCAGCAGTCCAGGACCGCGCCCCGGGGAGCTGTTTTTT. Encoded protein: CASSPGPRPGELFF.

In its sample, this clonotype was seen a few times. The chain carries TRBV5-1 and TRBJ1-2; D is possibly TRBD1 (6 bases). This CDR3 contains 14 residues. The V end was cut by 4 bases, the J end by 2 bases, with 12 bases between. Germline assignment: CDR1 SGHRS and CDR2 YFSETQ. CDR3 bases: TGCGCCAGCAGCACCGCGACAGGAAACTATGGCTACACCTTC. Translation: CASSTATGNYGYTF.

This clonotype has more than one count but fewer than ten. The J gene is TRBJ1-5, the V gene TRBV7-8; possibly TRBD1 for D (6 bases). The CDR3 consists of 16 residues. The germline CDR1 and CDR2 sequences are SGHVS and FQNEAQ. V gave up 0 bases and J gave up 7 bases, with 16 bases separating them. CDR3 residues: CASSLAAAGAGQPQHF. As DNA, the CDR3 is TGTGCCAGCAGCTTAGCGGCAGCAGGGGCAGGGCAGCCCCAGCATTTT.

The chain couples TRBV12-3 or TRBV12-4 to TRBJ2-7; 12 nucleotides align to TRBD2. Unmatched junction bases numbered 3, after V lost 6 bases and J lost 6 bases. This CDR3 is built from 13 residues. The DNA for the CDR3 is TGTGCCAGCAGGACTAGCGGGAGTCTCGAGCAGTACTTC. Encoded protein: CASRTSGSLEQYF.

CDR3 loop: CAWSGEGFLADTQYF. In nucleotides, the CDR3 is TGTGCCTGGTCCGGGGAGGGGTTTTTGGCAGATACGCAGTATTTT. V is TRBV30 and J is TRBJ2-3, with 7 bases matching TRBD2. V gave up 5 bases and J gave up 4 bases; unmatched junction bases: 12. The CDR3 totals 15 residues. The germline V gene has CDR1 GTSNPN and CDR2 SVGIG (reference sequence).

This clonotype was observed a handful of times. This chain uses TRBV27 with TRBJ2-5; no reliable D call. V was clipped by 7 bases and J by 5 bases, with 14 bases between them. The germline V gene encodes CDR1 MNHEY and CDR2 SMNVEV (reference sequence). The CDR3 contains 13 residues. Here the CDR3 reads CASKGWQRETQYF. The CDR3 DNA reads TGTGCCAGCAAGGGTTGGCAAAGGGAGACCCAGTACTTC.

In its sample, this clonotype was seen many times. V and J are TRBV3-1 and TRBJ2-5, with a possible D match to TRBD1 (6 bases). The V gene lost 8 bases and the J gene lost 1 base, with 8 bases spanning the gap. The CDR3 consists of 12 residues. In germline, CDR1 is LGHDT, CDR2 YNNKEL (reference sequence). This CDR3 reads CASRDTQETQYF. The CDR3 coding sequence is TGTGCCAGCCGGGACACCCAAGAGACCCAGTACTTC.

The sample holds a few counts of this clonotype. CDR3 sequence: CASSLADQGLNQPQHF. The DNA of the CDR3 is TGTGCCAGCAGCTTGGCTGACCAGGGACTCAATCAGCCCCAGCATTTT. This rearrangement joins TRBV5-6 to TRBJ1-5, with D possibly being TRBD1 (5 bases). The CDR3 sequence is 16 residues long. Germline V gene lookup returns CDR1 SGHDT and CDR2 YYEEEE. Trimming left V 0 bases short and J 3 bases short, with 13 bases between. The whole variable domain, filled in from reference TRBV5-6 and TRBJ1-5, reads DAGVTQSPTHLIKTRGQQVTLRCSPKSGHDTVSWYQQALGQGPQFIFQYYEEEERQRGNFPDRFSGHQFPNYSSELNVNALLLGDSALYLCASSLADQGLNQPQHFGDGTRLSIL.

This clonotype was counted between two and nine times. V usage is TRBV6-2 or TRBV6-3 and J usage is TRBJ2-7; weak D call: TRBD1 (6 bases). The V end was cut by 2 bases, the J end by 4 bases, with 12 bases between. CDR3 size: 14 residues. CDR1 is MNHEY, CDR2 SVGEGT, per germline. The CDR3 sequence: CASSYKYREYEQYF. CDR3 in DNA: TGTGCCAGCAGTTACAAGTACAGGGAATACGAGCAGTACTTC.

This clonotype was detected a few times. The CDR3 reads CSPYMTGMTYEQYV. The CDR3, as DNA: TGCAGTCCATATATGACAGGGATGACCTACGAGCAGTACGTC. J is TRBJ2-7 and V is TRBV20-1; TRBD1 agrees at 7 bases. J gave up 2 bases and V 8 bases, and 12 bases lay outside the gene matches. Per germline, CDR1 DFQATT and CDR2 SNEGSKA (reference sequence). The CDR3 runs 14 residues.

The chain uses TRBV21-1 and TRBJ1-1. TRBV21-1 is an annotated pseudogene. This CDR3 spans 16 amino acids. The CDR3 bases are TGTGCCAGCAGCCTTAGTAAGAGGGACAGGAACACTGAAGCTTTCTTT. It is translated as CASSLSKRDRNTEAFF.

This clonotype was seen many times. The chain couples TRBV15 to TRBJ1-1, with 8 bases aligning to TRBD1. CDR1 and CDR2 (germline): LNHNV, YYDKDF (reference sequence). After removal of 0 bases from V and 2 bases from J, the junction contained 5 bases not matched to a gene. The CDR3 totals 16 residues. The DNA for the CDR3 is TGTGCCACCAGCAGAGATTTAGGACAGGGAAACACTGAAGCTTTCTTT. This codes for CATSRDLGQGNTEAFF.

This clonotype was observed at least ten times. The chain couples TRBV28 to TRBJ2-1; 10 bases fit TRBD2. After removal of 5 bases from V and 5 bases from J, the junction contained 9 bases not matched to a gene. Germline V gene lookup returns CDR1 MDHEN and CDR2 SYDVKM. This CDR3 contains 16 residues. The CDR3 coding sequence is TGTGCCAGCAGTACCGCCTTTAGCGGGAGGAACAATGAGCAGTTCTTC. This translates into CASSTAFSGRNNEQFF. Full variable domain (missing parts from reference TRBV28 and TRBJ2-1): DVKVTQSSRYLVKRTGEKVFLECVQDMDHENMFWYRQDPGLGLRLIYFSYDVKMKEKGDIPEGYSVSREKKERFSLILESASTNQTSMYLCASSTAFSGRNNEQFFGPGTRLTVL.

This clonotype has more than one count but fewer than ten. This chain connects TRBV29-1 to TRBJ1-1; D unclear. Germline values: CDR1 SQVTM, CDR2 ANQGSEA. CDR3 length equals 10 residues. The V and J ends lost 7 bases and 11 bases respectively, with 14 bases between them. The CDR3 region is CSGGREMAFF. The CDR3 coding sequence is TGCAGCGGCGGTCGGGAGATGGCTTTCTTT.

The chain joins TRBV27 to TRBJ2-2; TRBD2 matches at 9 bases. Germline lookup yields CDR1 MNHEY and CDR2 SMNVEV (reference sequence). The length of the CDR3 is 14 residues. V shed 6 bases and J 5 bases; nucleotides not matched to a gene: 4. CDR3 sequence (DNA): TGTGCCAGCAGGATAGCGGGAGCTACCGGGGAGCTGTTTTTT. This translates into CASRIAGATGELFF.

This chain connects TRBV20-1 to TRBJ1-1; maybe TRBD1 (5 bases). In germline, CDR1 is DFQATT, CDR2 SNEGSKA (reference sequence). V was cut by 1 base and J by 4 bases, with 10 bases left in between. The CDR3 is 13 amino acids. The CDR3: CSARVGRGTEAFF. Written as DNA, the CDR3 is TGCAGTGCTAGAGTTGGGAGGGGCACTGAAGCTTTCTTT.

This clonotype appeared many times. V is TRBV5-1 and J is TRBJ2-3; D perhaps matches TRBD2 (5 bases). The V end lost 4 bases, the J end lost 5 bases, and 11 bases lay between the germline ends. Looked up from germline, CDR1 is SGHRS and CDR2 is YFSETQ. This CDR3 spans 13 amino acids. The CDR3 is CASSKRIGDTQYF. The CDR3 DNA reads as TGCGCCAGCAGCAAGCGGATAGGAGATACGCAGTATTTT.

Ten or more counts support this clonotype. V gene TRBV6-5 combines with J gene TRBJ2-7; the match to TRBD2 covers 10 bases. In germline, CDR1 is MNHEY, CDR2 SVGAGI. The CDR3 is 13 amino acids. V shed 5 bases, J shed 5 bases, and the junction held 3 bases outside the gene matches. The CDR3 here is CASSILAGDEQYF. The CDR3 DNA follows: TGTGCCAGCAGTATCCTAGCGGGAGACGAGCAGTACTTC.

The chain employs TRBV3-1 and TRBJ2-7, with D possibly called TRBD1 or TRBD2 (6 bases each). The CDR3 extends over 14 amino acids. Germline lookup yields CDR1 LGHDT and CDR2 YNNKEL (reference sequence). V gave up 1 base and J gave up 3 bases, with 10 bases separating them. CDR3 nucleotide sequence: TGTGCCAGCAGCCAAGTGGAGGGGGGCTACGAGCAGTACGTC. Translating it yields CASSQVEGGYEQYV.

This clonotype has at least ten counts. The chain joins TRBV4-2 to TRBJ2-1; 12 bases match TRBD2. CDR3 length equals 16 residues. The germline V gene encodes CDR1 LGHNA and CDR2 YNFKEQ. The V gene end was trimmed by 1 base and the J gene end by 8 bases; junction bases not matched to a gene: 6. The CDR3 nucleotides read TGTGCCAGCAGCCAAGCCCTAGCGGGAGGGCCCTATGAGCAGTTCTTC. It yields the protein CASSQALAGGPYEQFF.

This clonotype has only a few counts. CDR3 loop: CSARVSGHSTDTQYF. CDR3 bases: TGCAGTGCTAGAGTCAGCGGGCACAGCACAGATACGCAGTATTTT. V usage is TRBV20-1 and J usage is TRBJ2-3; weak D call: TRBD2 (6 bases). The germline V gene encodes CDR1 DFQATT and CDR2 SNEGSKA (reference sequence). The CDR3 is made up of 15 amino acids. Deletions cut 1 base from V and 0 bases from J, with 11 bases between.

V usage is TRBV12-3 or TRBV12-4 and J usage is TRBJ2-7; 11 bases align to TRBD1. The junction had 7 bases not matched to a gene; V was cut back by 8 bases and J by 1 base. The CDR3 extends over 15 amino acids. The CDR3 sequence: CASGGGQGASYEQYF. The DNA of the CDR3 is TGTGCCAGCGGGGGCGGACAGGGGGCTTCCTACGAGCAGTACTTC.

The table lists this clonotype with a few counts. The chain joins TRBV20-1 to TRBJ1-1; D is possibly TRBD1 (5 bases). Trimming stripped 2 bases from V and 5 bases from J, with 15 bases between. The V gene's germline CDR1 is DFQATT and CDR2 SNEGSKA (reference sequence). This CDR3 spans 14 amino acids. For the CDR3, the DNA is TGCAGTGCTAGACGTCGGGGGTTGGTGACTGAAGCTTTCTTT. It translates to CSARRRGLVTEAFF.

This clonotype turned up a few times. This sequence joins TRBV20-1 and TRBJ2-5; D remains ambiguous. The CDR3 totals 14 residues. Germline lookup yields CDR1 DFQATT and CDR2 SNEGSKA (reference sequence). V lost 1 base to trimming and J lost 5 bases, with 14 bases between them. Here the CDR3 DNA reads TGCAGTGCTAGAGTAGACACCTCCCGGGAGACCCAGTACTTC. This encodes CSARVDTSRETQYF.

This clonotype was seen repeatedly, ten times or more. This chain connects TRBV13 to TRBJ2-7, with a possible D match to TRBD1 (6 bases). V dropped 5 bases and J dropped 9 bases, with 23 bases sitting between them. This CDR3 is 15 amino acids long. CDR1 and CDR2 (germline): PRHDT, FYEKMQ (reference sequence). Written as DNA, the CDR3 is TGTGCCAGCAGCCCGTACAGGGTACGCGGAGATGTGCAGTACTTC. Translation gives CASSPYRVRGDVQYF.

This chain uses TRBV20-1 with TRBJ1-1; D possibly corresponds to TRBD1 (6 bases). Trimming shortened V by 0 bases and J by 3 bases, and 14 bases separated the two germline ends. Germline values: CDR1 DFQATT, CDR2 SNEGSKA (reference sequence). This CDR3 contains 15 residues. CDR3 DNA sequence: TGCAGTGCTAGAGATAGGGACAAGGGTGACACTGAAGCTTTCTTT. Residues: CSARDRDKGDTEAFF.

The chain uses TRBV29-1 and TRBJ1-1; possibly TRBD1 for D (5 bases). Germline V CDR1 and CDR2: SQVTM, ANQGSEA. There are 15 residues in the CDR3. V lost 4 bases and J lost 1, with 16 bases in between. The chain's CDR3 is CSVVGQGWANTEAFF. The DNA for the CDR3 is TGCAGCGTTGTGGGTCAGGGCTGGGCGAACACTGAAGCTTTCTTT. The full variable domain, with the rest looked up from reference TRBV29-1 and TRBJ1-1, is SAVISQKPSRDICQRGTSLTIQCQVDSQVTMMFWYRQQPGQSLTLIATANQGSEATYESGFVIDKFPISRPNLTFSTLTVSNMSPEDSSIYLCSVVGQGWANTEAFFGQGTRLTVV.

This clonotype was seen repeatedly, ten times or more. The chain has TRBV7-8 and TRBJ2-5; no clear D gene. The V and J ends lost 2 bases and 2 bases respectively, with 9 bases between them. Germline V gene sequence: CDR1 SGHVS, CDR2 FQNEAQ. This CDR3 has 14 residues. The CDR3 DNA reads TGTGCCAGCAGCTTAAGAAGGGTTCAAGAGACCCAGTACTTC. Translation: CASSLRRVQETQYF. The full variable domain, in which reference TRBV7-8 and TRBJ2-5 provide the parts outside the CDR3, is GAGVSQSPRYKVAKRGQDVALRCDPISGHVSLFWYQQALGQGPEFLTYFQNEAQLDKSGLPSDRFFAERPEGSVSTLKIQRTQQEDSAVYLCASSLRRVQETQYFGPGTRLLVL.